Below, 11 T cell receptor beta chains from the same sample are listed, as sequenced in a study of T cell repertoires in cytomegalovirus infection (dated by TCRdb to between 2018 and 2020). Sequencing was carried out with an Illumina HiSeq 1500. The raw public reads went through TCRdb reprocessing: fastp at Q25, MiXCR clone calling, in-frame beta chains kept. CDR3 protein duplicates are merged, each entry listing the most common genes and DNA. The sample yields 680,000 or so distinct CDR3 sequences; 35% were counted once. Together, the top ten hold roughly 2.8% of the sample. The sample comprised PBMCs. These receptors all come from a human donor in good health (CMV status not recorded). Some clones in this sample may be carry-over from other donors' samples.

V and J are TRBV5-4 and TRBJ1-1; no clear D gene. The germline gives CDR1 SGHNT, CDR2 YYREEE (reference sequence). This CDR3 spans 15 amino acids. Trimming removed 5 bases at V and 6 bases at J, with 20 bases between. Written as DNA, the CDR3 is TGTGCCAGCAGGTCCCAAATCGGGTTTGACTCTGAAGCTTTCTTT. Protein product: CASRSQIGFDSEAFF.

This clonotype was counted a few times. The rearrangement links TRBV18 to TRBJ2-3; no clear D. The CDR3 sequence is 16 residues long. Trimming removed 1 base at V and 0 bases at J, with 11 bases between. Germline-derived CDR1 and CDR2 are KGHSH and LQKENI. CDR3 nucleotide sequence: TGTGCCAGCTCACCACTACGGACCTTAAGCACAGATACGCAGTATTTT. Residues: CASSPLRTLSTDTQYF.

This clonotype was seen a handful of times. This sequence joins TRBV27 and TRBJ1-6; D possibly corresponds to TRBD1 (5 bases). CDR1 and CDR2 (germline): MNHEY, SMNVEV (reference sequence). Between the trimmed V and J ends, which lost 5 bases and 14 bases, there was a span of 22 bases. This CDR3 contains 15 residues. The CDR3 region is CASSATGPLLRALHF. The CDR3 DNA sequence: TGTGCCAGCAGTGCCACAGGTCCTCTCCTTCGGGCCCTCCACTTT.

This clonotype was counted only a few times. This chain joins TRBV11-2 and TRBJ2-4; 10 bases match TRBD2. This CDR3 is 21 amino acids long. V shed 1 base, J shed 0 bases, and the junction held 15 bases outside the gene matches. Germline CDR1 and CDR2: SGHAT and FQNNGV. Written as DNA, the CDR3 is TGTGCCAGCAGCTTAGCGGCAGGGCCCGGGCTAGCGGGGGTAGCCAAAAACATTCAGTACTTC. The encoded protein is CASSLAAGPGLAGVAKNIQYF.

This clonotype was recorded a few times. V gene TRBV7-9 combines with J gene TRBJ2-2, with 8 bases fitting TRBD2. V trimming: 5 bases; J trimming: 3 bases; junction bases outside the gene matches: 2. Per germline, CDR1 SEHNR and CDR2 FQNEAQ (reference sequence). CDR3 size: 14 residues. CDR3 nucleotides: TGTGCCAGCAGCCAACTAGCGGACACCGGGGAGCTGTTTTTT. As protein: CASSQLADTGELFF.

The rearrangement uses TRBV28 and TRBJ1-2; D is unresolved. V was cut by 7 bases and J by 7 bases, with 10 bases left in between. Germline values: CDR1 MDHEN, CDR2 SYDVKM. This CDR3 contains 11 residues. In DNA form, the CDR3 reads TGTGCCAGCACCTCCCGGACTGGCTACACCTTC. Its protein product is CASTSRTGYTF.

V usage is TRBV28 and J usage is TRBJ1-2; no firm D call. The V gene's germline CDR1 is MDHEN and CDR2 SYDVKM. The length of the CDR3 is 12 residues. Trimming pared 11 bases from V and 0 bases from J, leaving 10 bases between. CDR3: CAAQETNYGYTF. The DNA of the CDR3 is TGTGCCGCCCAGGAGACTAACTATGGCTACACCTTC.

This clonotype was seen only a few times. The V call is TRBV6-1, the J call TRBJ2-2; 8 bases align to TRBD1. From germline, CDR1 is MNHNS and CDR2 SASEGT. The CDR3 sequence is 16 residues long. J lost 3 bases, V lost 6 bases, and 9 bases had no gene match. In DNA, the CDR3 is TGTGCCAGCAGACCCCCGAGGACAGGGTACACCGGGGAGCTGTTTTTT. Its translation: CASRPPRTGYTGELFF.

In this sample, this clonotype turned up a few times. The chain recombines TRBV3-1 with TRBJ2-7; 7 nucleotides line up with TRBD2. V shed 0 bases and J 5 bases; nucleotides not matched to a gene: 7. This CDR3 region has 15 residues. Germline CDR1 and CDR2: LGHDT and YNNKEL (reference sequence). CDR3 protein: CASSQEPAGRNEQYF. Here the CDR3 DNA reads TGTGCCAGCAGCCAAGAGCCAGCGGGAAGGAACGAGCAGTACTTC.

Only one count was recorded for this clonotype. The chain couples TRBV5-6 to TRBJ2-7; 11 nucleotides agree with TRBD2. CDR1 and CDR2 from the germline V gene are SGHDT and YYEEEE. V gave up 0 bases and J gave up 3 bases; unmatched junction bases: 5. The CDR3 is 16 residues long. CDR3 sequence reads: CASSLASGRLDYEQYF. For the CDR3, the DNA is TGTGCCAGCAGCTTGGCTAGCGGGAGGCTAGACTACGAGCAGTACTTC.

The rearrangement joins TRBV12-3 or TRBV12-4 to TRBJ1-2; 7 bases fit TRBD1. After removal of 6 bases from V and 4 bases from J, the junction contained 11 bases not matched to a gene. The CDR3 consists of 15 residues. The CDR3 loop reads CASSNAGTVIYGYTF. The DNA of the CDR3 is TGTGCCAGCAGCAACGCCGGGACAGTGATCTATGGCTACACCTTC.